The 30 T cell receptor beta chains below come from one sample, sequenced in a study of tumor and adjacent non-tumor tissue in lung cancer (dated by TCRdb to 2017 to 2018). Receptor amplification or capture employed multiplex PCR. The instrument given in TCRdb is Illumina HiSeq 2500. TCRbeta libraries were constructed through three rounds of nested PCR with primers (Table S4) according to protocols modified from ARM-PCR. The public reads were reanalyzed by TCRdb: fastp trimming at Q25, MiXCR alignment, in-frame beta chains only. Rows with a matching CDR3 protein are joined into one entry that keeps the most common DNA and genes. A total of tens of thousands of distinct CDR3 sequences appear in this sample, approximately 71% of them only once. The ten top clones hold 10% to 15% of the sample. RNA was isolated from bulk unsorted tissue, and RNA quality was assessed with a NanoDrop ND-1000 and an Agilent 2100.

Sequenced material: lung tumor tissue. All receptors derive from an older woman with non-small cell lung cancer.

Comment on this clonotype: The junction and the germline gene differ at one end; a read error may be behind it. CDR3 sequence (DNA): TGCACCAGCAGGCAGGGACAGGGTCCTTACGAGCAGTACTTC. Translated, it gives CTSRQGQGPYEQYF. The rearrangement links TRBV4-1 to TRBJ2-7; 9 bases are a match to TRBD1. The length of the CDR3 is 14 residues. Germline values: CDR1 MGHRA, CDR2 YSYEKL.

The chain links TRBV11-2 to TRBJ2-5; TRBD2 is a possible D gene (5 bases). The germline V and J ends were trimmed by 5 bases and 1 base, with 14 bases remaining between them. CDR1 is SGHAT, CDR2 FQNNGV, per germline. The length of the CDR3 is 15 residues. In DNA form, the CDR3 reads TGTGCCAGCAGCCCTGGCCCCAGCGGCCAAGAGACCCAGTACTTC. The encoded protein is CASSPGPSGQETQYF.

About this clonotype itself: Compared with germline, one end of the junction differs, possibly owing to a read error. The J gene is TRBJ2-3, the V gene TRBV19, with TRBD1 as a possible D gene (5 bases). The CDR3 sequence is 14 residues long. Germline V gene lookup returns CDR1 LNHDA and CDR2 SQIVND (reference sequence). CDR3 sequence (DNA): TGTGCCAGTAGTCCGCGACAGAGAACAGATACGCATTATTTT. The encoded protein is CASSPRQRTDTHYF. Supplemented by reference TRBV19 and TRBJ2-3, the full variable domain reads DGGITQSPKYLFRKEGQNVTLSCEQNLNHDAMYWYRQDPGQGLRLIYYSQIVNDFQKGDIAEGYSVSREKKESFPLTVTSAQKNPTAFYLCASSPRQRTDTHYFGPGTRLTVL.

This clonotype is medium-sized by share. The rearrangement joins TRBV29-1 to TRBJ2-7, with 9 bases matching TRBD2. The V and J ends lost 4 bases and 2 bases, in that order; junction bases with no gene match: 6. Germline loops: CDR1 SQVTM, CDR2 ANQGSEA. The CDR3 has 14 residues. The CDR3 region is CSVVRGTSPYEQYF. The CDR3 DNA reads as TGCAGCGTTGTGAGGGGGACTAGCCCCTACGAGCAGTACTTC.

Comment on this clonotype: This may be a read error, as it is one base from a much larger clone. The chain combines TRBV20-1 with TRBJ1-1; D is possibly TRBD1 (6 bases). The ends were cut back, 5 bases at V and 2 bases at J, with 12 bases in the middle. Germline CDR1 DFQATT, CDR2 SNEGSKA (reference sequence). The CDR3 has 13 residues. The CDR3 protein is CSALRDINTEAFF. CDR3 bases: TGCAGTGCTCTAAGGGACATCAACACTGAAGCTTTCTTT.

The chain links TRBV6-5 to TRBJ1-1, with 10 bases aligning to TRBD1. Losses at the gene ends were 4 bases for V and 6 bases for J; bases not matched to a gene: 14. Germline V lookup: CDR1 MNHEY, CDR2 SVGAGI. The CDR3 extends over 17 amino acids. CDR3 amino acids: CASSSQGTGALRSEAFF. CDR3 bases: TGTGCCAGCAGTTCTCAAGGGACAGGGGCCCTTAGGTCTGAAGCTTTCTTT.

The chain couples TRBV4-1 to TRBJ2-7; 7 bases map to TRBD1. Per the germline V gene, CDR1 is MGHRA and CDR2 is YSYEKL. The length of the CDR3 is 15 residues. CDR3 sequence: CTNSQNDRVPYEQYF. The CDR3 DNA sequence: TGCACCAACAGCCAAAATGACAGGGTCCCCTACGAGCAGTACTTC.

This clonotype came up a few times. A much larger clone lies one base from this, so it may be a read error. This chain uses TRBV12-3 or TRBV12-4 with TRBJ2-4, with D hard to call. The CDR3 has 15 residues. CDR3 amino acids: CASRLVVWGGNIQYF. The CDR3, as DNA: TGTGCCAGCAGGTTAGTCGTCTGGGGTGGAAACATTCAGTACTTC.

The chain combines TRBV29-1 with TRBJ2-1, with 8 bases fitting TRBD2. V lost 6 bases, J lost 6 bases, and 10 bases stayed unmatched. Germline assignment: CDR1 SQVTM and CDR2 ANQGSEA. The CDR3 runs to 14 residues. For the CDR3, the DNA is TGCAGCGTCTACGGGACTAGTAGGGGCAATGAGCAGTTCTTC. Protein sequence: CSVYGTSRGNEQFF.

Only a few counts were recorded for this clonotype. The V call is TRBV20-1, the J call TRBJ2-7; 14 positions match TRBD2. Trimming removed 6 bases from V and 0 bases from J; junction bases left unmatched: 7. CDR1 is DFQATT and CDR2 is SNEGSKA in the germline V gene (reference sequence). The CDR3 loop spans 16 amino acids. CDR3 in amino acids: CSATGTSGSPSYEQYF. The CDR3 coding sequence is TGCAGTGCGACCGGGACTAGCGGGAGCCCCTCCTACGAGCAGTACTTC.

On this clonotype: This may come from a read error, since a much larger clone is one base off. The rearrangement links TRBV7-9 to TRBJ2-1; 8 positions match TRBD2. Germline V CDR1 and CDR2: SEHNR, FQNEAQ (reference sequence). The CDR3 loop spans 14 amino acids. V was clipped by 6 bases and J by 10 bases; unmatched bases: 11. In DNA form, the CDR3 reads TGTGCCAGCAGACGGACTAGCAGGAGTTTCGAGCAGTTCTTC. Translation gives CASRRTSRSFEQFF. Full variable domain (missing parts from reference TRBV7-9 and TRBJ2-1): DTGVSQNPRHKITKRGQNVTFRCDPISEHNRLYWYRQTLGQGPEFLTYFQNEAQLEKSRLLSDRFSAERPKGSFSTLEIQRTEQGDSAMYLCASRRTSRSFEQFFGPGTRLTVL.

V gene TRBV21-1 combines with J gene TRBJ2-7; TRBD2 is the table's D call, not checked against the DNA. TRBV21-1 is a documented pseudogene. The length of the CDR3 is 15 residues. CDR3 bases: TGTACCAGCAGCAAGAGGCGGGAGGATGTCTACGAGCAGTACTTC. Its translation: CTSSKRREDVYEQYF.

This clonotype has a handful of counts. The CDR3 DNA reads as TGCAGTGCTAGAGACACCCGCTCCCAGACAGGGGACCTTTTCGGGATTAACACTGAAGCTTTCTTT. It is translated as CSARDTRSQTGDLFGINTEAFF. The chain has TRBV20-1 and TRBJ1-1; 8 bases align to TRBD1. Germline V CDR1 and CDR2: DFQATT, SNEGSKA (reference sequence). After removal of 0 bases from V and 2 bases from J, the junction contained 26 bases not matched to a gene. This CDR3 spans 22 amino acids.

The chain is built from TRBV30 and TRBJ2-3, with D perhaps matching TRBD2 (5 bases). The CDR3 contains 15 residues. CDR1 is GTSNPN, CDR2 SVGIG, per germline (reference sequence). Written as DNA, the CDR3 is TGTGACTGTGTAAGAGCGGACGAAATCACAGATACGCAGTATTTT. The encoded protein is CDCVRADEITDTQYF.

A note on this clonotype: The junction differs from germline at one of its ends, possibly a read error. The V call is TRBV4-2, the J call TRBJ2-3; 13 bases fit TRBD2. CDR1 and CDR2 (germline): LGHNA, YNFKEQ. This CDR3 is built from 21 residues. DNA for the CDR3: TGTGCCAGCATCCATGAAAGGACTAGCGGGAGAAAGTGTGCCTTTTTCGATATGCAGTATTTT. It translates to CASIHERTSGRKCAFFDMQYF.

This clonotype was detected only once. The junction differs from germline at one of its ends, possibly a read error. This chain uses TRBV29-1 with TRBJ2-5, with 8 bases aligning to TRBD2. The germline gives CDR1 SQVTM, CDR2 ANQGSEA. The CDR3 totals 14 residues. CDR3 region: CSIQPGRAHETQYF. CDR3 in DNA: TGCAGCATCCAACCCGGGAGGGCCCATGAGACCCAGTATTTC.

Comments on this clonotype: Without the conserved terminal phenylalanine or tryptophan, this CDR3 likely stems from a read error. The chain employs TRBV6-2 or TRBV6-3 and TRBJ1-3; tentative D call: TRBD1 (5 bases). Germline assignment: CDR1 MNHEY and CDR2 SVGEGT. The CDR3 covers 17 residues. This CDR3 reads CASRSDLMGRHGNTIYS. DNA of the CDR3: TGCGCCAGCAGATCTGATTTGATGGGGCGCCATGGAAACACCATATATTCT.

This clonotype has a handful of counts. This could be a read error, since a much larger clone is one nucleotide away. The chain joins TRBV30 to TRBJ2-2; D is perhaps TRBD1 (5 bases). V was pared by 4 bases and J by 6 bases, with 24 bases between. The germline gives CDR1 GTSNPN, CDR2 SVGIG (reference sequence). The CDR3 runs to 17 residues. The DNA of the CDR3 is TGTGCCTGGAAAGGCTGGGGCATCGGGTCAACACCCGGGGAGCTGTTTTTT. Its translation: CAWKGWGIGSTPGELFF.

CDR3 in amino acids: CASSSLGRDTEAFF. CDR3 DNA: TGTGCCAGCAGCAGCCTGGGACGGGACACTGAAGCTTTCTTT. The genes are TRBV6-5 and TRBJ1-1, with D perhaps TRBD1 (5 bases). The V gene lost 6 bases and the J gene lost 3 bases, with 14 bases spanning the gap. This CDR3 is built from 14 residues. Germline V gives CDR1 MNHEY, CDR2 SVGAGI.

Remarks on this clonotype: Since a much larger clone is just one base distant, this may be a read error. The V and J genes are TRBV20-1 and TRBJ2-1; 9 nucleotides line up with TRBD1. The CDR3 covers 14 residues. With V trimmed by 5 bases and J by 6 bases, 8 bases remained unmatched. Germline V gives CDR1 DFQATT, CDR2 SNEGSKA (reference sequence). CDR3 in amino acids: CSAYFDRGVNEQFF. DNA of the CDR3: TGCAGTGCTTATTTTGACAGGGGGGTCAATGAGCAGTTCTTC.

This clonotype was seen ten or more times. A much larger clone lies a single base off, so this may be a read error. The CDR3 bases are TGTGCCAGCAGTTTCACCCCGTCTAGAGATACGCAGTATTTT. Protein: CASSFTPSRDTQYF. The chain employs TRBV6-2 or TRBV6-3 and TRBJ2-3; D not resolved. The CDR3 length is 14 residues. Germline-derived CDR1 and CDR2 are MNHEY and SVGEGT. V was shortened by 4 bases and J by 5 bases, with 13 bases between the two germline ends.

A word on this clonotype: No conserved phenylalanine or tryptophan ends this CDR3, so it is likely a read error. The V and J genes are TRBV6-2 or TRBV6-3 and TRBJ2-7; the match to TRBD2 covers 10 bases. The CDR3 is 17 residues long. Per the germline V gene, CDR1 is MNHEY and CDR2 is SVGEGT. Losses at the gene ends were 7 bases for V and 4 bases for J; bases not matched to a gene: 16. The CDR3 nucleotides read TGTGCCAGCAATGTCCGGAGAGATCAAGCGGGAGGGTACGAGCAGTACCTC. This gives the protein CASNVRRDQAGGYEQYL.

As for this clonotype: The junction departs from germline at one end; a sequencing error may be responsible. This chain joins TRBV28 and TRBJ1-4, with 8 bases that match TRBD1. This CDR3 is built from 15 residues. Germline assignment: CDR1 MDHEN and CDR2 SYDVKM. The CDR3, as DNA: TGTGCCAGTAGTGCTCCGACAGGGGATAATGAAAAACTGTTCTTT. It yields the protein CASSAPTGDNEKLFF.

Concerning this clonotype itself: The junction does not match germline at one end; this may be a read error. The chain employs TRBV4-1 and TRBJ2-3; D call uncertain. Germline V gene data show CDR1 as MGHRA and CDR2 as YSYEKL. This CDR3 comprises 12 residues. CDR3 in DNA: TGCGCCGGCAGCCAGTGGGAAGATACACAGTATTTT. Amino acids: CAGSQWEDTQYF.

This clonotype has more than one count but fewer than ten. The chain joins TRBV10-3 to TRBJ2-2, with a weak D call TRBD2 (6 bases). Trimming stripped 2 bases from V and 9 bases from J, with 16 bases between. In germline, CDR1 is ENHRY, CDR2 SYGVKD. This CDR3 is 15 amino acids long. CDR3 amino acids: CAISEIRERTRELFF. The DNA for the CDR3 is TGTGCCATCAGTGAGATACGGGAGCGTACCCGGGAGCTGTTTTTT.

Details on this clonotype: Its ends do not fully match the called genes, so a read error is possible. The chain links TRBV29-1 to TRBJ2-1; D call uncertain. Germline CDR1 and CDR2: SQVTM and ANQGSEA. This CDR3 has 13 residues. As DNA, the CDR3 is TGCAGCGCCCAACCACTCAGGAATGACGAGCAGTTCTTT. Encoded protein: CSAQPLRNDEQFF.

To note about this clonotype: An end of the junction does not agree with germline; a read error may underlie this. V is TRBV29-1 and J is TRBJ2-7, with D perhaps matching TRBD2 (5 bases). CDR1 and CDR2 (germline): SQVTM, ANQGSEA. The CDR3 is 11 residues long. CDR3 sequence: CSVTAGAEQYF. Here the CDR3 DNA reads TGTAGCGTTACGGCCGGCGCCGAGCAGTACTTC.

Concerning this clonotype itself: A much larger clone sits a single nucleotide away, making a read error possible. The chain has TRBV28 and TRBJ2-1; the match to TRBD2 covers 10 bases. Trimming cost V 10 bases and J 4 bases; bases outside gene matches: 7. The CDR3 extends over 14 amino acids. Looked up from germline, CDR1 is MDHEN and CDR2 is SYDVKM. This CDR3 reads CANIGLADYNEQFF. DNA for the CDR3: TGTGCCAACATAGGACTAGCGGATTACAATGAGCAGTTCTTC.

Regarding this clonotype: The conserved phenylalanine or tryptophan normally closing the CDR3 is absent here, so this likely arose from a read error. The V gene is TRBV5-5, the J gene TRBJ2-5; D is possibly TRBD2 (6 bases). Per the germline V gene, CDR1 is SGHKS and CDR2 is YYEKEE (reference sequence). V lost 2 bases and J 2 bases, leaving 10 bases between the germline ends. The CDR3 contains 14 residues. The CDR3 bases are TGTGCCAGCAGCTTCGGGACTGCGCAAGAGACCCAGTACTTA. This encodes CASSFGTAQETQYL.

This clonotype has a count of ten or more. At one boundary the junction diverges from the germline segment, which might be a read error. V gene TRBV29-1 combines with J gene TRBJ2-7, with D possibly matching TRBD2 (6 bases). Germline assignment: CDR1 SQVTM and CDR2 ANQGSEA. The CDR3 extends over 12 amino acids. The CDR3 DNA sequence: TGCAGCGTTCAAGAGGGGAGGTACGAGCAGTACTTC. As protein: CSVQEGRYEQYF.